These 32 T cell receptor beta chains were all obtained from the same sample, sequenced in a study of T cell changes during pregnancy in multiple sclerosis. Method: immunoSEQ multiplex PCR; TCRdb's copy keeps in-frame clones and lacks some. The table has more than 55,000 clones, 70% to 90% seen once. The sequenced sample was peripheral blood, obtained after pregnancy. The receptors here all came from a female donor with multiple sclerosis, enrolled in a pregnancy study.

This CDR3 is CASSPDRESSNYGYTF. CDR3 DNA sequence: TGTGCCAGCAGCCCTGACAGGGAATCATCTAACTATGGCTACACCTTC. The V gene is TRBV7-9, the J gene TRBJ1-2; TRBD1 matches at 7 bases. Looked up from germline, CDR1 is SEHNR and CDR2 is FQNEAQ (reference sequence). The CDR3 is 16 residues long. The trim removed 5 bases at V and 0 bases at J, leaving 9 bases unmatched. The full variable domain, with the rest looked up from reference TRBV7-9 and TRBJ1-2, is DTGVSQNPRHKITKRGQNVTFRCDPISEHNRLYWYRQTLGQGPEFLTYFQNEAQLEKSRLLSDRFSAERPKGSFSTLEIQRTEQGDSAMYLCASSPDRESSNYGYTFGSGTRLTVV.

The chain has TRBV21-1 and TRBJ1-2; whether TRBD1, the table's D call, matches the DNA was not checked. TRBV21-1 is recorded as a pseudogene. CDR3 length: 14 residues. CDR3 nucleotide sequence: TGTGCCAGCAGCTCTGGCAGGCCCGACTATGGCTACACCTTC. The encoded protein is CASSSGRPDYGYTF.

The chain has TRBV5-1 and TRBJ1-1, with D unresolved. The CDR3 consists of 15 residues. Germline CDR1 SGHRS, CDR2 YFSETQ. V was pared by 0 bases and J by 3 bases, with 12 bases between. The CDR3 nucleotides are TGCGCCAGCAGCTTGGGGGCCGTCTCTTACACTGAAGCTTTCTTT. Translated: CASSLGAVSYTEAFF.

J is TRBJ1-6 and V is TRBV7-8; 8 bases map to TRBD1. Losses at the gene ends were 5 bases for V and 6 bases for J; bases not matched to a gene: 6. Germline CDR1 and CDR2: SGHVS and FQNEAQ. The CDR3 contains 15 residues. CDR3 bases: TGTGCCAGCAGCGGAAGGACAGGGACTAATTCACCCCTCCACTTT. It specifies CASSGRTGTNSPLHF.

The chain has TRBV6-1 and TRBJ1-2; D gene ambiguous. This CDR3 region has 12 residues. Trimming left V 6 bases short and J 3 bases short, with 8 bases between. CDR1 MNHNS and CDR2 SASEGT come from the germline V gene. This chain's CDR3 is CASRRLHYGYTF. In DNA, the CDR3 is TGTGCCAGCAGAAGACTCCACTATGGCTACACCTTC.

The V and J genes are TRBV28 and TRBJ1-2; maybe TRBD1 (6 bases). Trimming cost V 6 bases and J 4 bases, with 12 bases left between them. Germline V gene data show CDR1 as MDHEN and CDR2 as SYDVKM. This CDR3 has 13 amino acids. CDR3 coding DNA: TGTGCCAGCAGCCCAAGGGGGATCTATGGCTACACCTTC. Translating gives CASSPRGIYGYTF.

The J gene is TRBJ1-1, the V gene TRBV18; D possibly corresponds to TRBD1 (5 bases). V was pared by 0 bases and J by 11 bases, with 19 bases between. The germline V gene has CDR1 KGHSH and CDR2 LQKENI. CDR3 length equals 15 residues. CDR3 in amino acids: CASSPPGLAGVHAFF. The DNA for the CDR3 is TGTGCCAGCTCACCACCAGGTCTTGCGGGGGTTCACGCTTTCTTT.

V gene TRBV2 combines with J gene TRBJ2-3; 8 nucleotides align to TRBD1. V was pared by 3 bases and J by 3 bases, with 11 bases of the junction left unmatched. CDR3 length equals 17 residues. Per germline, CDR1 SNHLY and CDR2 FYNNEI. The CDR3 DNA reads TGTGCCAGCAGTGACGGGACAGGAGGGAGAGGAACAGATACGCAGTATTTT. It is translated as CASSDGTGGRGTDTQYF.

In this sample, this clone turned up once. V and J are TRBV19 and TRBJ2-5; D is perhaps TRBD1 (6 bases). The CDR3 has 13 residues. Trimming took 4 bases from V and 4 from J, leaving 10 bases between them. Germline CDR1 is LNHDA and CDR2 is SQIVND (reference sequence). The CDR3 DNA follows: TGTGCCAGTAGTAGAATCAGGGGAGAGACCCAGTACTTC. Translation: CASSRIRGETQYF.

V usage is TRBV19 and J usage is TRBJ1-5; TRBD1 matches 10 bases. CDR1 is LNHDA and CDR2 is SQIVND in the germline V gene (reference sequence). CDR3 length: 16 residues. With 9 bases clipped from V and 0 bases from J, the junction kept 8 bases outside the gene matches. Written as DNA, the CDR3 is TGTGCCAGCGAGACAGGGGGCTCGTATAGCAATCAGCCCCAGCATTTT. Amino acids: CASETGGSYSNQPQHF. The variable domain in full, with the rest retrieved from reference TRBV19 and TRBJ1-5, is DGGITQSPKYLFRKEGQNVTLSCEQNLNHDAMYWYRQDPGQGLRLIYYSQIVNDFQKGDIAEGYSVSREKKESFPLTVTSAQKNPTAFYLCASETGGSYSNQPQHFGDGTRLSIL.

The chain has TRBV5-5 and TRBJ2-7; 9 nucleotides line up with TRBD1. The trim removed 3 bases at V and 5 bases at J, leaving 6 bases unmatched. The CDR3 loop spans 14 amino acids. Germline V gene sequence: CDR1 SGHKS, CDR2 YYEKEE (reference sequence). CDR3 region: CASSYRDRDNEQYF. For the CDR3, the DNA is TGTGCCAGCAGCTACCGGGACAGGGATAACGAGCAGTACTTC.

With respect to this clone: Just one base apart from a much larger clone, this may be a read error. The chain uses TRBV6-5 and TRBJ2-5; D is perhaps TRBD1 (5 bases). Germline loops: CDR1 MNHEY, CDR2 SVGAGI. This CDR3 contains 13 residues. The CDR3 loop reads CVSSLAGQETQYF. The CDR3 DNA is TGTGTCAGCAGTTTGGCAGGGCAAGAGACCCAGTACTTC.

The chain has TRBV5-1 and TRBJ1-2; D may be TRBD1 (6 bases). The CDR3 spans 14 residues. Trimming took off 4 bases at V and 3 bases at J, with 13 bases between the two ends. Germline-derived CDR1 and CDR2 are SGHRS and YFSETQ. The CDR3 protein is CASSPRDTDYGYTF. The CDR3, as DNA: TGCGCCAGCAGCCCCCGGGACACAGACTATGGCTACACCTTC.

V usage is TRBV7-2 and J usage is TRBJ2-5; 8 bases map to TRBD2. The V and J ends lost 1 base and 5 bases, in that order; junction bases with no gene match: 6. This CDR3 is 15 amino acids long. In germline, CDR1 is SGHTA, CDR2 FQGNSA. In nucleotides, the CDR3 is TGTGCCAGCAGCTTAGAAGGACTAGCTTCCGAGACCCAGTACTTC. Amino acid sequence: CASSLEGLASETQYF.

The rearrangement joins TRBV28 to TRBJ1-1, with D maybe TRBD1 (6 bases). CDR3 length: 15 residues. The germline CDR1 and CDR2 sequences are MDHEN and SYDVKM. V dropped 2 bases and J dropped 0 bases, with 10 bases sitting between them. The DNA of the CDR3 is TGTGCCAGCAGTTTAGTTGGGACAATGAACACTGAAGCTTTCTTT. Protein: CASSLVGTMNTEAFF. The complete variable domain, with remaining parts taken from reference TRBV28 and TRBJ1-1, reads DVKVTQSSRYLVKRTGEKVFLECVQDMDHENMFWYRQDPGLGLRLIYFSYDVKMKEKGDIPEGYSVSREKKERFSLILESASTNQTSMYLCASSLVGTMNTEAFFGQGTRLTVV.

CDR3 DNA: TGTGCCAGCAGCTTCCCTGCCGGGACAACGAACACCGGGGAGCTGTTTTTT. Translating it yields CASSFPAGTTNTGELFF. The genes are TRBV9 and TRBJ2-2; D possibly corresponds to TRBD1 (6 bases). The CDR3 totals 17 residues. V was shortened by 4 bases and J by 0 bases, with 16 bases between the two germline ends. CDR1 is SGDLS and CDR2 is YYNGEE in the germline V gene.

This clone has more than one count but fewer than ten. The sample holds other DNA sequences that translate to the same CDR3. This chain uses TRBV30 with TRBJ1-5; 7 bases fit TRBD1. V gave up 0 bases and J gave up 5 bases; unmatched junction bases: 1. The germline V gene has CDR1 GTSNPN and CDR2 SVGIG (reference sequence). The CDR3 consists of 13 residues. The CDR3 DNA reads TGTGCCTGGAGTGTAACAGGGGATCAGCCCCAGCATTTT. Encoded protein: CAWSVTGDQPQHF.

This chain connects TRBV27 to TRBJ2-7, with 8 positions matching TRBD2. Germline CDR1 MNHEY, CDR2 SMNVEV (reference sequence). This CDR3 spans 16 amino acids. With V trimmed by 6 bases and J by 5 bases, 15 bases remained unmatched. The CDR3 sequence: CASRPNGGEGINEQYF. CDR3 sequence (DNA): TGTGCCAGCAGGCCCAACGGGGGGGAGGGTATCAACGAGCAGTACTTC.

The CDR3 protein is CASTKDRGRDEQFF. The CDR3 DNA reads TGTGCCAGCACCAAAGACAGGGGGCGGGATGAGCAGTTCTTC. The chain joins TRBV7-9 to TRBJ2-1, with 10 nucleotides matching TRBD1. CDR1 and CDR2 (germline): SEHNR, FQNEAQ (reference sequence). J was trimmed by 8 bases and V by 7 bases; bases with no gene match: 8. This CDR3 region has 14 residues.

The V call is TRBV6-1, the J call TRBJ2-7; D possibly corresponds to TRBD2 (7 bases). V was clipped by 0 bases and J by 0 bases, with 9 bases between them. This CDR3 comprises 15 residues. Germline lookup yields CDR1 MNHNS and CDR2 SASEGT. In DNA form, the CDR3 reads TGTGCCAGCAGTGAAGCGGGAGGGGGCTCCTACGAGCAGTACTTC. Residues: CASSEAGGGSYEQYF.

The CDR3 sequence is CASSSGSLGVGTQYF. Here the CDR3 DNA reads TGTGCCAGCAGTTCCGGGAGCCTGGGAGTTGGTACGCAGTATTTT. The chain is built from TRBV6-1 and TRBJ2-3, with a tentative D call TRBD2 (6 bases). The germline V gene has CDR1 MNHNS and CDR2 SASEGT. The CDR3 totals 15 residues. V lost 5 bases and J lost 8, with 20 bases in between.

This rearrangement joins TRBV16 to TRBJ2-1, with D possibly TRBD1 on 7 matching bases. From germline, CDR1 is KGHSY and CDR2 FQNENV. The V gene lost 4 bases and the J gene lost 7 bases, with 20 bases spanning the gap. This CDR3 comprises 16 residues. Here the CDR3 DNA reads TGTGCCAGCAGCCGGACGAACCCCTCAGGGGGGAATGAGCAGTTCTTC. Its protein is CASSRTNPSGGNEQFF.

The chain recombines TRBV7-9 with TRBJ2-3; 7 bases map to TRBD1. CDR1 is SEHNR and CDR2 is FQNEAQ in the germline V gene (reference sequence). The length of the CDR3 is 16 residues. Losses at the gene ends were 3 bases for V and 2 bases for J; bases not matched to a gene: 8. The CDR3 DNA is TGTGCCAGCAGCTTCCCCCGGGACAGCCCCACAGATACGCAGTATTTT. The encoded protein is CASSFPRDSPTDTQYF.

The genes are TRBV7-8 and TRBJ2-3; 9 bases match TRBD2. With V trimmed by 2 bases and J by 3 bases, 6 bases remained unmatched. This CDR3 comprises 16 residues. Germline CDR1 is SGHVS and CDR2 is FQNEAQ. The CDR3 spells CASSLTSGRITDTQYF. The DNA of the CDR3 is TGTGCCAGCAGCTTAACTAGCGGGCGTATTACAGATACGCAGTATTTT.

The rearrangement uses TRBV7-6 and TRBJ2-1, with 11 nucleotides matching TRBD2. The trim removed 5 bases at V and 2 bases at J, leaving 2 bases unmatched. This CDR3 spans 15 amino acids. CDR1 is SGHVS, CDR2 FNYEAQ, per germline. The CDR3 sequence: CASSQLAGAYNEQFF. The CDR3 bases are TGTGCCAGCAGCCAACTAGCGGGAGCCTACAATGAGCAGTTCTTC. Using reference TRBV7-6 and TRBJ2-1 for the parts outside the CDR3, the full variable domain is GAGVSQSPRYKVTKRGQDVALRCDPISGHVSLYWYRQALGQGPEFLTYFNYEAQQDKSGLPNDRFSAERPEGSISTLTIQRTEQRDSAMYRCASSQLAGAYNEQFFGPGTRLTVL.

In nucleotides, the CDR3 is TGTGCCAGCAGCTCCCCTAGGGGGAACACTGAAGCTTTCTTT. Translating it yields CASSSPRGNTEAFF. V gene TRBV11-2 combines with J gene TRBJ1-1; a weak D match, TRBD1 (5 bases). The CDR3 totals 14 residues. The ends were cut back, 4 bases at V and 1 base at J, with 10 bases in the middle. CDR1 and CDR2 from the germline V gene are SGHAT and FQNNGV.

The chain employs TRBV5-6 and TRBJ2-1; D not certain. The CDR3 extends over 14 amino acids. From germline, CDR1 is SGHDT and CDR2 YYEEEE. Trimming pared 0 bases from V and 3 bases from J, leaving 7 bases between. This CDR3 reads CASSLALNYNEQFF. CDR3 nucleotide sequence: TGTGCCAGCAGCTTGGCCTTAAACTACAATGAGCAGTTCTTC. The variable domain in full, with the rest retrieved from reference TRBV5-6 and TRBJ2-1, is DAGVTQSPTHLIKTRGQQVTLRCSPKSGHDTVSWYQQALGQGPQFIFQYYEEEERQRGNFPDRFSGHQFPNYSSELNVNALLLGDSALYLCASSLALNYNEQFFGPGTRLTVL.

The CDR3 protein is CASSSSRLRVNEQFF. The CDR3 DNA follows: TGTGCCAGCAGCTCGTCCCGTCTCCGGGTCAATGAGCAGTTCTTC. This chain links TRBV7-2 with TRBJ2-1; D call uncertain. CDR3 length: 15 amino acids. Germline V lookup: CDR1 SGHTA, CDR2 FQGNSA. Between the trimmed V and J ends, which lost 4 bases and 6 bases, there was a span of 16 bases.

The chain couples TRBV19 to TRBJ2-1; 10 nucleotides align to TRBD2. CDR1 and CDR2 from the germline V gene are LNHDA and SQIVND (reference sequence). The CDR3 sequence is 16 residues long. The V and J ends lost 6 bases and 7 bases, in that order; junction bases with no gene match: 12. CDR3 in amino acids: CASSPHSGGARNEQFF. For the CDR3, the DNA is TGTGCCAGTAGCCCCCACAGCGGGGGGGCGAGGAATGAGCAGTTCTTC.

The chain employs TRBV6-5 and TRBJ2-7; the D is unclear. In germline, CDR1 is MNHEY, CDR2 SVGAGI. The CDR3 totals 13 residues. Trimming pared 10 bases from V and 0 bases from J, leaving 13 bases between. The CDR3 sequence is CAIFHVSSYEQYF. CDR3 coding DNA: TGTGCCATTTTTCATGTTAGCTCCTACGAGCAGTACTTC.

This clone was seen only once. This rearrangement joins TRBV5-6 to TRBJ1-4; a possible D gene is TRBD1 (5 bases). Trimming took off 4 bases at V and 6 bases at J, with 19 bases between the two ends. This CDR3 has 16 residues. Germline V lookup: CDR1 SGHDT, CDR2 YYEEEE. The CDR3 DNA follows: TGTGCCAGCAGCCCCTCCCAGGGTTGGGCTGATGAAAAACTGTTTTTT. Encoded protein: CASSPSQGWADEKLFF.

The rearrangement links TRBV2 to TRBJ2-7; tentatively, D is TRBD1 (6 bases). V was shortened by 5 bases and J by 0 bases, with 11 bases between the two germline ends. This CDR3 has 14 residues. CDR1 is SNHLY and CDR2 is FYNNEI in the germline V gene. This CDR3 reads CASSMTGLSYEQYF. As DNA, the CDR3 is TGTGCCAGCAGTATGACAGGACTCTCCTACGAGCAGTACTTC.